Listed below are T cell receptor beta chains from one sample, sequenced in a study of T cell responses to AZD1222 COVID-19 vaccine. TCRdb keeps only in-frame clones here, not all; method: immunoSEQ multiplex PCR. Seen here are about 180,000 clones, 85% to 95% observed once, and the top ten hold around 0.98%. The source material was peripheral blood, sampled 28 days after the second dose of the MenACWY control vaccine. Receptor source: an adult who received the MenACWY meningococcal vaccine as a control. The CDR3 runs from the conserved cysteine through the conserved F or W. The D gene is left open where the match is weak. Part of the rows lack a size; the others show once, few, many or a class for expanded clones.

V gene: TRBV28
clone size: NA
CDR3 length: 14
J gene: TRBJ1-1
D gene: NA
CDR3 DNA: TGTGCCAGCAGTAGGGTAGGGGGTGGTACTGAAGCTTTCTTT
CDR3 protein: CASSRVGGGTEAFF

V gene: TRBV7-7
clone size: NA
CDR3 length: 16
J gene: TRBJ2-6
D gene: TRBD2
CDR3 DNA: TGTGCTAGCTCCGCGGGGAGGGGCTCTGGGGCCAACGTCCTGACTTTC
CDR3 protein: CASSAGRGSGANVLTF

V gene: TRBV5-4
clone size: NA
CDR3 length: 15
J gene: TRBJ1-1
D gene: NA
CDR3 DNA: TGTGCCAGCAGCTTAGGACACAACCTGAACACTGAAGCTTTCTTT
CDR3 protein: CASSLGHNLNTEAFF

V gene: TRBV5-1
clone size: NA
CDR3 length: 15
J gene: TRBJ2-3
D gene: TRBD2
CDR3 DNA: TGCGCCAGCAGCTCCGGGACTAGCATAACAGATACGCAGTATTTT
CDR3 protein: CASSSGTSITDTQYF

V gene: TRBV7-2
clone size: once
CDR3 length: 16
J gene: TRBJ2-2
D gene: TRBD2
CDR3 DNA: TGTGCCAGCAGCTTAAGAGCGGGGACGAACACCGGGGAGCTGTTTTTT
CDR3 protein: CASSLRAGTNTGELFF

V gene: TRBV13
clone size: once
CDR3 length: 14
J gene: TRBJ1-2
D gene: NA
CDR3 DNA: TGTGCCAGCAGGTTCTTTGGCAGAAGCTATGGCTACACCTTC
CDR3 protein: CASRFFGRSYGYTF

V gene: TRBV5-8
clone size: NA
CDR3 length: 14
J gene: TRBJ1-5
D gene: NA
CDR3 DNA: TGTGCCAGCAGCTTGATGGGGGGTCGTCAGCCCCAGCATTTT
CDR3 protein: CASSLMGGRQPQHF

V gene: TRBV2
clone size: once
CDR3 length: 15
J gene: TRBJ1-2
D gene: NA
CDR3 DNA: TGTGCCAGCAGCCCTAATGGACGGCACCACTATGGCTACACCTTC
CDR3 protein: CASSPNGRHHYGYTF

V gene: TRBV24-1
clone size: NA
CDR3 length: 16
J gene: TRBJ1-3
D gene: TRBD1
CDR3 DNA: TGTGCCACCAGTGATGGGAGACAGGGCCTTGGAAACACCATATATTTT
CDR3 protein: CATSDGRQGLGNTIYF

V gene: TRBV21-1
clone size: NA
CDR3 length: 18
J gene: TRBJ2-3
D gene: NA
CDR3 DNA: TGTGCCAGCAGCAAAGGGACCGGGGCCTCCATGGGCACGGATACGCAGTATTTT
CDR3 protein: CASSKGTGASMGTDTQYF

V gene: TRBV27
clone size: NA
CDR3 length: 14
J gene: TRBJ2-3
D gene: TRBD2
CDR3 DNA: TGTGCCAGCAGTCCGCGGGGGGCGCCATTTACGCAGTATTTT
CDR3 protein: CASSPRGAPFTQYF

V gene: TRBV6-5
clone size: NA
CDR3 length: 14
J gene: TRBJ2-7
D gene: TRBD1
CDR3 DNA: TGTGCCAGCAGCCTAGGACAGGGCACCTACGAGCAGTACTTC
CDR3 protein: CASSLGQGTYEQYF

V gene: TRBV18
clone size: NA
CDR3 length: 13
J gene: TRBJ1-1
D gene: NA
CDR3 DNA: TGTGCCAGCTATTTAAGCAGGGACACTGAAGCTTTCTTT
CDR3 protein: CASYLSRDTEAFF

V gene: TRBV5-1
clone size: NA
CDR3 length: 14
J gene: TRBJ1-1
D gene: TRBD1
CDR3 DNA: TGCGCCAGCAGTCCACAGGGGACGGGCGCTGAAGCTTTCTTT
CDR3 protein: CASSPQGTGAEAFF

V gene: TRBV5-1
clone size: once
CDR3 length: 13
J gene: TRBJ2-7
D gene: NA
CDR3 DNA: TGCGCCAGCAGTTCGACAGGCATTTACGAGCAGTACTTC
CDR3 protein: CASSSTGIYEQYF

V gene: TRBV19
clone size: NA
CDR3 length: 15
J gene: TRBJ1-5
D gene: TRBD1
CDR3 DNA: TGTGCCAGTAGCATCGGGACAGGGGGGCGTCAGCCCCAGCATTTT
CDR3 protein: CASSIGTGGRQPQHF

V gene: TRBV9
clone size: NA
CDR3 length: 18
J gene: TRBJ1-2
D gene: TRBD1
CDR3 DNA: TGTGCCAGCAGCGTAGCGGCAGGGGGAGTCGAGTTTAACTATGGCTACACCTTC
CDR3 protein: CASSVAAGGVEFNYGYTF

V gene: TRBV28
clone size: NA
CDR3 length: 14
J gene: TRBJ1-1
D gene: NA
CDR3 DNA: TGTGCCAGCAGTTTAAAGGGCCGGAACACTGAAGCTTTCTTT
CDR3 protein: CASSLKGRNTEAFF

V gene: TRBV5-6
clone size: NA
CDR3 length: 12
J gene: TRBJ1-6
D gene: NA
CDR3 DNA: TGTGCCAGCAGCCCCGCCGGGGGACCCCTCCACTTT
CDR3 protein: CASSPAGGPLHF

V gene: TRBV6-1
clone size: once
CDR3 length: 16
J gene: TRBJ2-5
D gene: TRBD1
CDR3 DNA: TGTGCCAGCAGTGTTCCGCCAGACAGGGGCGTCGAGACCCAGTACTTC
CDR3 protein: CASSVPPDRGVETQYF

V gene: TRBV14
clone size: NA
CDR3 length: 12
J gene: TRBJ1-2
D gene: TRBD1
CDR3 DNA: TGTGCCAGCAGCCTGACAGGGGTCGGCTACACCTTC
CDR3 protein: CASSLTGVGYTF

V gene: TRBV5-4
clone size: NA
CDR3 length: 14
J gene: TRBJ2-3
D gene: TRBD1
CDR3 DNA: TGTGCCAGCAGCTTGGGGACAGGCAAAGATACGCAGTATTTT
CDR3 protein: CASSLGTGKDTQYF

V gene: TRBV19
clone size: once
CDR3 length: 12
J gene: TRBJ1-1
D gene: NA
CDR3 DNA: TGTGCCAGTATTAAGGAAAACACTGAAGCTTTCTTT
CDR3 protein: CASIKENTEAFF

V gene: TRBV5-1
clone size: NA
CDR3 length: 16
J gene: TRBJ2-7
D gene: TRBD1
CDR3 DNA: TGCGCCAGCAGCAAGACAGGGAAACATGTTCGGTACGAGCAGTACTTC
CDR3 protein: CASSKTGKHVRYEQYF

V gene: TRBV27
clone size: NA
CDR3 length: 14
J gene: TRBJ2-2
D gene: TRBD1
CDR3 DNA: TGTGCCAGCAGTCAGAGACAGGGTTTGGGGGAGCTGTTTTTT
CDR3 protein: CASSQRQGLGELFF

V gene: TRBV6-4
clone size: NA
CDR3 length: 14
J gene: TRBJ1-1
D gene: NA
CDR3 DNA: TGTGCCAGCAGTGACGGAGGGTCCCGGACTGAAGCTTTCTTT
CDR3 protein: CASSDGGSRTEAFF

V gene: TRBV7-9
clone size: NA
CDR3 length: 16
J gene: TRBJ2-1
D gene: NA
CDR3 DNA: TGTGCCAGCAGCTCAGACGCGGGACAAGCCTACAATGAGCAGTTCTTC
CDR3 protein: CASSSDAGQAYNEQFF

V gene: TRBV5-1
clone size: NA
CDR3 length: 13
J gene: TRBJ1-1
D gene: NA
CDR3 DNA: TGCGCCAGCAGCAGGGACACCAACACTGAAGCTTTCTTT
CDR3 protein: CASSRDTNTEAFF

V gene: TRBV18
clone size: NA
CDR3 length: 18
J gene: TRBJ2-6
D gene: TRBD1
CDR3 DNA: TGTGCCAGCTCACCTCCCGGGACAGGGGGCGCTGGGGCCAACGTCCTGACTTTC
CDR3 protein: CASSPPGTGGAGANVLTF

V gene: TRBV19
clone size: NA
CDR3 length: 17
J gene: TRBJ1-4
D gene: TRBD1
CDR3 DNA: TGTGCCAGTAATACCCTCGTTGGGACAGGGGGCCTTGAAAAACTGTTTTTT
CDR3 protein: CASNTLVGTGGLEKLFF

V gene: TRBV2
clone size: NA
CDR3 length: 14
J gene: TRBJ1-5
D gene: TRBD1
CDR3 DNA: TGTGCCAGCACCGAACAGGGGGCGAATCAGCCCCAGCATTTT
CDR3 protein: CASTEQGANQPQHF

V gene: TRBV28
clone size: NA
CDR3 length: 15
J gene: TRBJ2-2
D gene: TRBD2
CDR3 DNA: TGTGCCAGCAGTTTAGGACTAGCACACACCGGGGAGCTGTTTTTT
CDR3 protein: CASSLGLAHTGELFF

V gene: TRBV19
clone size: once
CDR3 length: 16
J gene: TRBJ1-5
D gene: NA
CDR3 DNA: TGTGCCAGTAGTACCCAAGGGTACGGTTTGAACCAGCCCCAGCATTTT
CDR3 protein: CASSTQGYGLNQPQHF

V gene: TRBV24-1
clone size: NA
CDR3 length: 17
J gene: TRBJ2-7
D gene: NA
CDR3 DNA: TGTGCCACCAGTGAGACGCTCGGGACACCTAGCTCCTACGAGCAGTACTTC
CDR3 protein: CATSETLGTPSSYEQYF

V gene: TRBV30
clone size: NA
CDR3 length: 17
J gene: TRBJ1-3
D gene: NA
CDR3 DNA: TGTGCCTGGAAAGGAAGATCGGGTTCAGGCTCTGGAAACACCATATATTTT
CDR3 protein: CAWKGRSGSGSGNTIYF

V gene: TRBV19
clone size: NA
CDR3 length: 14
J gene: TRBJ1-3
D gene: NA
CDR3 DNA: TGTGCCAGTAGTATGCAGAACTCTGGAAACACCATATATTTT
CDR3 protein: CASSMQNSGNTIYF

V gene: TRBV27
clone size: NA
CDR3 length: 15
J gene: TRBJ1-1
D gene: NA
CDR3 DNA: TGTGCCAGCAGTAACACCGACAGTCTGGGCACTGAAGCTTTCTTT
CDR3 protein: CASSNTDSLGTEAFF

V gene: TRBV7-3
clone size: once
CDR3 length: 16
J gene: TRBJ2-3
D gene: TRBD2
CDR3 DNA: TGTGCCAGCAGCTATCGAGCGGGGGGGCCAGCAGATACGCAGTATTTT
CDR3 protein: CASSYRAGGPADTQYF

V gene: TRBV4-2
clone size: NA
CDR3 length: 16
J gene: TRBJ1-2
D gene: TRBD1
CDR3 DNA: TGTGCCAGCAGCCAACAGGACAGGGGAGTCACCTATGGCTACACCTTC
CDR3 protein: CASSQQDRGVTYGYTF

V gene: TRBV4-2
clone size: NA
CDR3 length: 13
J gene: TRBJ1-1
D gene: NA
CDR3 DNA: TGTGCCAGCAGCACTCGAGGTGGTACTGAAGCTTTCTTT
CDR3 protein: CASSTRGGTEAFF

V gene: TRBV19
clone size: NA
CDR3 length: 13
J gene: TRBJ2-7
D gene: NA
CDR3 DNA: TGTGCCAGTAGTATAGGTACAAGCGGGGAGCAGTACTTC
CDR3 protein: CASSIGTSGEQYF

V gene: TRBV5-4
clone size: NA
CDR3 length: 14
J gene: TRBJ2-2
D gene: NA
CDR3 DNA: TGTGCCAGCAGCTTGGGAGGGGTCGACGGGGAGCTGTTTTTT
CDR3 protein: CASSLGGVDGELFF

V gene: TRBV6-1
clone size: NA
CDR3 length: 14
J gene: TRBJ1-1
D gene: NA
CDR3 DNA: TGTGCCAGCAGGATTACGGGACCTAACACTGAAGCTTTCTTT
CDR3 protein: CASRITGPNTEAFF

V gene: TRBV5-4
clone size: few
CDR3 length: 13
J gene: TRBJ2-4
D gene: NA
CDR3 DNA: TGTGCCAGCAGCTTGAACAGGGAAAACATTCAGTACTTC
CDR3 protein: CASSLNRENIQYF

V gene: TRBV5-4
clone size: NA
CDR3 length: 14
J gene: TRBJ1-4
D gene: TRBD1
CDR3 DNA: TGTGCCAGCAGCCGAGACAGGGGGTCGGAAAAACTGTTTTTT
CDR3 protein: CASSRDRGSEKLFF

V gene: TRBV11-2
clone size: once
CDR3 length: 14
J gene: TRBJ1-4
D gene: NA
CDR3 DNA: TGTGCCAGCAGCCGAAATAGGGGTCGGGAAAAACTGTTTTTT
CDR3 protein: CASSRNRGREKLFF

V gene: TRBV28
clone size: once
CDR3 length: 14
J gene: TRBJ2-5
D gene: NA
CDR3 DNA: TGTGCCAGCACCCTTGGGAGGAGAAGGGAGACCCAGTACTTC
CDR3 protein: CASTLGRRRETQYF

V gene: TRBV28
clone size: NA
CDR3 length: 15
J gene: TRBJ1-5
D gene: TRBD1
CDR3 DNA: TGTGCCAGCAGCTCGGTACAGGGGGTTGGCCAGCCCCAGCATTTT
CDR3 protein: CASSSVQGVGQPQHF